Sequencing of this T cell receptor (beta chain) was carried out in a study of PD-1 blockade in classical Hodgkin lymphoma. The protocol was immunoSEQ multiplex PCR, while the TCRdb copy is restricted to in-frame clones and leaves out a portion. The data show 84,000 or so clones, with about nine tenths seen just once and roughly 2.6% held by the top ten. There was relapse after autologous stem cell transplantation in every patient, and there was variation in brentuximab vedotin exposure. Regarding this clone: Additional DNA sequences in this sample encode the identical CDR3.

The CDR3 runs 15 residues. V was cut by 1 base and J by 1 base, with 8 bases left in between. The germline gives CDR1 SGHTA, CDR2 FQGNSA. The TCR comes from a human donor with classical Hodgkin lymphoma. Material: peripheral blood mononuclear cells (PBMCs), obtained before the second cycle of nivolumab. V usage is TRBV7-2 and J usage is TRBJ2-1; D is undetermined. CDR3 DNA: TGTGCCAGCAGCTTAGGTCTAGGGTCCTACAATGAGCAGTTCTTC. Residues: CASSLGLGSYNEQFF.